The source of this TCR beta chain is a study of blood T cell repertoires in COVID-19. Assay: immunoSEQ multiplex PCR; the TCRdb copy retains only in-frame clones and omits some. The repertoire holds roughly 190,000 clones, with approximately 86% as singletons. The sequenced sample consisted of peripheral blood. The sequence was obtained from a man between 70 and 80 years old with acute or convalescent COVID-19.

CDR3 bases: TGTGCCACCAGCAGAGCCCGGGAAGGCGAGCAGTACTTC. This gives the protein CATSRAREGEQYF. This chain links TRBV15 with TRBJ2-7, with TRBD2 as a possible D gene (5 bases). CDR1 LNHNV and CDR2 YYDKDF come from the germline V gene (reference sequence). The CDR3 is 13 residues long. Between the trimmed V and J ends, which lost 1 base and 6 bases, there was a span of 10 bases.